This T cell receptor (beta chain) was captured in a study of T cell responses to AZD1222 COVID-19 vaccine. Overall study: Pooled samples include second doses given at about 4 or 12 weeks.

V was trimmed by 6 bases and J by 1 base, leaving 12 bases between them. The CDR3 spans 14 residues. Germline V gene lookup returns CDR1 MNHEY and CDR2 SMNVEV (reference sequence). Sequencing used immunoSEQ multiplex PCR; TCRdb keeps in-frame clones, though not all of them. In the table there are about 170,000 clones, roughly 87% of which are singletons. Regarding this clone: The target antigen is unknown.

Overall study findings and caveats: Among AZD1222 vaccinees, only five to seven were seropositive at baseline. Spike was spanned by vaccine-associated CD4 TCRs, with dominance at 160-218 and 743-854. Donors in the cohort were predominantly white British and more often female, and clonal diversity was possibly underestimated.

V and J are TRBV27 and TRBJ1-1; D not resolved. The sequence derives from an adult in good health. Sequenced material: peripheral blood, taken on day 0 of AZD1222 vaccination. CDR3 nucleotides: TGTGCCAGCAGAGTCCAAGTTCAGAACACTGAAGCTTTCTTT. Amino acid sequence: CASRVQVQNTEAFF.